Reported below is one T cell receptor beta chain. This entry is derived from a study of pediatric ulcerative colitis. J gave up 4 bases and V 2 bases, and 2 bases lay outside the gene matches. CDR1 is MNHEY, CDR2 SVGAGI, per germline. The CDR3 is 14 amino acids. One to two pinch biopsies were taken from the rectum during colonoscopy. The method was immunoSEQ multiplex PCR; TCRdb's version includes in-frame clones alone and lacks a portion of them. The sample has some 37,000 clones; around 78% are singletons. The J gene is TRBJ1-2, the V gene TRBV6-5, with TRBD1 identical over 9 bases. The receptor was derived from a boy between 10 and 17 years old with moderate ulcerative colitis. Sequencing was performed on gut tissue. The CDR3 spells CASSYDRGIYGYTF. The CDR3 nucleotides read TGTGCCAGCAGTTACGACAGGGGGATCTATGGCTACACCTTC.